The clone carrying this T cell receptor beta chain has ten or more counts. One entry per CDR3 protein, called by TCRdb with MiXCR from the RT-PCR reads. The data show roughly 540,000 distinct CDR3 sequences, roughly 25% seen once. J gave up 5 bases and V 7 bases, and 5 bases lay outside the gene matches. Germline CDR1 is SQVTM and CDR2 is ANQGSEA. The CDR3 totals 13 residues. These data originate in a study of response to subunit inactivated influenza vaccine. These same data were also listed under a study on T cells expressing NK-cell markers. From that study: UMIs accompanied the 5'RACE template switching by which TCR beta cDNA was made.

This TCR derives from a man aged 50 to 59 who received an inactivated influenza vaccine. V gene TRBV29-1 combines with J gene TRBJ2-1; 10 nucleotides agree with TRBD1. The starting material was CD4+ T cells sorted from PBMCs, obtained 11 to 12 days after vaccination. CDR3 sequence: CSGGQGIDNEQFF. The CDR3 DNA sequence: TGCAGCGGGGGACAGGGGATCGACAATGAGCAGTTCTTC.